These T cell receptor beta chains were read from a single sample in a study of control samples from healthy donors and cancer patients. The protocol was immunoSEQ multiplex PCR, while the TCRdb copy is restricted to in-frame clones and leaves out a portion. The sample consists of about 44,000 clones, approximately 89% of them appearing once. The sample comprised PBMCs. These receptors came from a woman aged 55-69 years with lung cancer. The CDR3 runs from the conserved cysteine through the conserved F or W.

TRBV10-3,TRBJ2-6,17,CAITGDREISGANVLTF
TRBV6-1,TRBJ2-4,14,CASSESTAGGIQYF
TRBV3-1/TRBV3-2,TRBJ2-7,16,CASSHLLTSGAYEQYF
TRBV7-2,TRBJ2-5,15,CASSQMTGFSETQYF
TRBV19,TRBJ2-1,13,CASSPSGRDEQFF
TRBV5-1,TRBJ1-2,15,CASSLGTGANYGYTF
TRBV6-5,TRBJ2-2,16,CASSYLAGSNTGELFF
TRBV19,TRBJ2-1,15,CASSIEPGRHNEQFF
TRBV7-9,TRBJ2-7,16,CASSLANTRANYEQYF
TRBV2,TRBJ1-1,13,CARDLQGVTEAFF
TRBV13,TRBJ2-1,12,CASNLRGNEQFF
TRBV10-2,TRBJ2-5,14,CASSETAGQETQYF
TRBV29-1,TRBJ2-7,14,CSVEWDRDGYEQYF
TRBV29-1,TRBJ2-7,13,CSVGREGAYEQYF